A selection of T cell receptor beta chains follows, all from one sample in a study of shared clonotypes between healthy human individuals. Profiled with immunoSEQ multiplex PCR; TCRdb holds only in-frame clones, not every one. The sample lists around 1.9 million clones, 85% to 95% seen once, with about 1.6% in the top ten. The sample taken for sequencing was naive CD8+ T cells from PBMCs. Receptor source: a man younger than 35 in good health. Some clones in this sample may be carry-over from other donors' samples. CDR3s include the opening cysteine and the closing phenylalanine or tryptophan.

j_call | v_call | cdr3_aa
TRBJ2-7 | TRBV28 | CASSLGRLYSYEQYF
TRBJ2-3 | TRBV10-1 | CASSGTSEDRGEKIERSTYTQYF
TRBJ1-1 | TRBV28 | CASSLAMNTEAFF
TRBJ2-7 | TRBV27 | CASSLSPGTGEGYRQYF
TRBJ2-7 | TRBV19 | CASSEGGIQYEQYF
TRBJ2-1 | TRBV6-5 | CASSYRPAGGGEQFF
TRBJ2-5 | TRBV30 | CAWSASYREAQYF
TRBJ2-7 | TRBV27 | CASSPRGLAGGREQYF
TRBJ2-7 | TRBV28 | CASTDLTEQYF
TRBJ1-5 | TRBV11-1 | CASSLESAGPQHF
TRBJ2-3 | TRBV27 | CASSLREGVNTQYF
TRBJ1-1 | TRBV29-1 | CSVATIEAFF
TRBJ2-6 | TRBV5-1 | CASSLEASGRVFWGANVLTF
TRBJ1-2 | TRBV19 | CASSIDLENYGYTF
TRBJ2-5 | TRBV5-6 | CASSLVVGTEETQYF
TRBJ2-7 | TRBV7-9 | CASSVGLAHHEQYF
TRBJ2-7 | TRBV5-4 | CASSLAAEQYF
TRBJ1-3 | TRBV7-2 | CASSSWGGYNTIYF
TRBJ2-1 | TRBV7-3 | CASSRTPTGFYEQFF
TRBJ2-4 | TRBV7-9 | CASSSIRDRVKNIQYF
TRBJ2-7 | TRBV4-3 | CASSQVWTGSYEQYF
TRBJ2-3 | TRBV11-2 | CASSIPRSSTDTQYF
TRBJ1-1 | TRBV28 | CASSLYSRVGAFF
TRBJ1-1 | TRBV27 | CASSPGRGETMNTEAFF
TRBJ2-2 | TRBV11-2 | CASSELEGHRGELFF
TRBJ2-1 | TRBV27 | CASSILAGERLAEQFF
TRBJ2-7 | TRBV30 | CAWSGQTYEQYF
TRBJ2-5 | TRBV7-8 | CASSLDLSGLAGVTQYF
TRBJ2-3 | TRBV28 | CASSLREAIDTQYF
TRBJ2-5 | TRBV5-6 | CASSLDYNQYF
TRBJ1-2 | TRBV6-5 | CASSQDRSYGYTF
TRBJ2-1 | TRBV19 | CASSMSSGRAYNEQFF
TRBJ2-5 | TRBV9 | CASSERTSGQETQYF
TRBJ1-2 | TRBV28 | CASSGGGSNYGYTF
TRBJ2-3 | TRBV9 | CASSVQWGPDTQYF
TRBJ1-2 | TRBV4-1 | CASSQDRNANYGYTF
TRBJ2-5 | TRBV9 | CASSVTQRGAGETQYF
TRBJ2-3 | TRBV27 | CASSTSSGEFADTQYF
TRBJ2-3 | TRBV5-1 | CASAPSGWVTDTQYF
TRBJ2-2 | TRBV7-3 | CASSPAGGELFF
TRBJ2-7 | TRBV2 | CASSPRDNVGEQYF
TRBJ1-2 | TRBV2 | CASSEARLLYGYTF
TRBJ2-2 | TRBV7-3 | CASSLFGVKGTGELFF
TRBJ2-6 | TRBV5-1 | CASSPGFVGRSGANVLTF
TRBJ1-1 | TRBV7-9 | CASSLESRDPEAFF
TRBJ2-7 | TRBV13 | CASRETGSLGYEQYF
TRBJ2-1 | TRBV4-2 | CASSPRTSSYNEQFF
TRBJ2-7 | TRBV7-9 | CASSLPETSGEQYF
TRBJ2-7 | TRBV7-8 | CASSLVVAATYEQYF
TRBJ2-1 | TRBV5-6 | CASSFAGFDEQFF
TRBJ2-7 | TRBV25-1 | CASSVTSGRIREQYF
TRBJ1-2 | TRBV5-1 | CASRDSTGDRYGYTF
TRBJ1-2 | TRBV29-1 | CSVEGFDRGKNYGYTF
TRBJ2-1 | TRBV2 | CASSDFSYNEQFF
TRBJ2-7 | TRBV4-1 | CASSQGSSGVFYEQYF
TRBJ2-7 | TRBV15 | CATSIGAGSSYEQYF